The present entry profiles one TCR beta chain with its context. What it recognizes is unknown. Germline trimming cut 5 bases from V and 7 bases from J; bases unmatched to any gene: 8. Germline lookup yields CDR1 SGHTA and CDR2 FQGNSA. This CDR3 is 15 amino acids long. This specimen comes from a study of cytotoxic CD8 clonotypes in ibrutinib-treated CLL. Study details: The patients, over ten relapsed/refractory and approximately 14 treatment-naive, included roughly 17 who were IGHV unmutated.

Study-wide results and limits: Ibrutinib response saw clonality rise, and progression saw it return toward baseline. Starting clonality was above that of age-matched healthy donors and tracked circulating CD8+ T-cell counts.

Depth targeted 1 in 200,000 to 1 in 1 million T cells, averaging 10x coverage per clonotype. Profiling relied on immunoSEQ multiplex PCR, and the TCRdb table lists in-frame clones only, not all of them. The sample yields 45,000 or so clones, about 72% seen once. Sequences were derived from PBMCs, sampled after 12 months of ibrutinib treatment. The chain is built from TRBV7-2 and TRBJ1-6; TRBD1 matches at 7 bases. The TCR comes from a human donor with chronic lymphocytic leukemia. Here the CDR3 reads CASSGTGTANSPLHF. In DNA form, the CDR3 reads TGTGCCAGCAGCGGCACCGGGACAGCCAATTCACCCCTCCACTTT.